The source of this T cell receptor (beta chain) is a study of blood T cell repertoires in COVID-19. Study summary: Samples representing acute and convalescent COVID-19 were sourced from the United States, Italy and Spain. From T cells, B-cell-depleted T cells, or PBMCs came the material, which was cDNA or gDNA.

Participants were aged about 18 to 95 years, lived in under 25 US areas, and enrolled virtually. The study assigned cohorts using participant-reported clinical history. Profiled with immunoSEQ multiplex PCR; TCRdb holds only in-frame clones, not every one. Of fewer than 250,000 clones listed, just over 85% are singletons. Trimming left V 6 bases short and J 4 bases short, with 7 bases between. The CDR3 consists of 12 residues. CDR1 and CDR2 (germline): MDHEN, SYDVKM. The sequenced material came from PBMCs or T cells enriched from blood (not recorded which). This sequence joins TRBV28 and TRBJ1-5; D not certain. The sequence was collected from a woman aged 50 to 60 with acute COVID-19. The CDR3 DNA reads as TGTGCCAGCAGAATCAGAAATCAGCCCCAGCATTTT. Its protein product is CASRIRNQPQHF.